This T cell receptor (beta chain) was retrieved from a study of T cell clones after liver transplantation. The ends were cut back, 4 bases at V and 4 bases at J, with 15 bases in the middle. The CDR3 runs to 15 residues. CDR1 is SGHNT, CDR2 YYREEE, per germline (reference sequence). Unstimulated PBMCs were sorted into CD3+CD4+ and CD3+CD8+ populations. Assay: immunoSEQ multiplex PCR; the TCRdb copy retains only in-frame clones and omits some. The repertoire holds tens of thousands of clones, with over 60% as singletons. Sequenced material: CD4+ T cells from blood, taken at the 22-month timepoint. The chain is built from TRBV5-4 and TRBJ1-5; tentative D call: TRBD1 (5 bases). The TCR was taken from a human patient who received a liver transplant. Some T cells may originate from the graft donor. The CDR3 sequence is CASSLGGVRNQPQHF. CDR3 coding DNA: TGTGCCAGCAGCCTGGGGGGGGTACGGAATCAGCCCCAGCATTTT.